The entry that follows covers one TCR beta chain sequence. Its target is not known. Sequencing was performed with immunoSEQ multiplex PCR; in TCRdb, only in-frame clones are kept and a portion is missing. This sample has roughly 24,000 clones, with roughly 90% found just once. The data were obtained in a study of OX40 agonist ivuxolimab in advanced cancers. Study-level information: Patients were treated with intravenous ivuxolimab, dosed at 0.01 to 10 mg/kg and infused every 2 weeks. Study-wide results and caveats: Among T cells, CD8+ cells averaged more expanded clones than CD4+ cells.

Per the germline V gene, CDR1 is SGHVS and CDR2 is FNYEAQ. The CDR3 contains 16 residues. The V end was cut by 4 bases, the J end by 2 bases, with 18 bases between. Prior autoimmune disease or systemic immunosuppression barred patients. Samples were taken at baseline and on day 1 of cycles 4 and 7. The chain is built from TRBV7-6 and TRBJ2-7; maybe TRBD1 (5 bases). This clonotype was sampled from an adult with an advanced solid tumor such as melanoma, head and neck, liver or kidney cancer. The sequencing used CD4+ or CD8+ T cells sorted from blood, collected in a trial of the OX40 agonist ivuxolimab. The CDR3 DNA is TGTGCCAGCAGCTCCTACGGACAACCGAATCCCTACGAGCAGTACTTC. This codes for CASSSYGQPNPYEQYF.